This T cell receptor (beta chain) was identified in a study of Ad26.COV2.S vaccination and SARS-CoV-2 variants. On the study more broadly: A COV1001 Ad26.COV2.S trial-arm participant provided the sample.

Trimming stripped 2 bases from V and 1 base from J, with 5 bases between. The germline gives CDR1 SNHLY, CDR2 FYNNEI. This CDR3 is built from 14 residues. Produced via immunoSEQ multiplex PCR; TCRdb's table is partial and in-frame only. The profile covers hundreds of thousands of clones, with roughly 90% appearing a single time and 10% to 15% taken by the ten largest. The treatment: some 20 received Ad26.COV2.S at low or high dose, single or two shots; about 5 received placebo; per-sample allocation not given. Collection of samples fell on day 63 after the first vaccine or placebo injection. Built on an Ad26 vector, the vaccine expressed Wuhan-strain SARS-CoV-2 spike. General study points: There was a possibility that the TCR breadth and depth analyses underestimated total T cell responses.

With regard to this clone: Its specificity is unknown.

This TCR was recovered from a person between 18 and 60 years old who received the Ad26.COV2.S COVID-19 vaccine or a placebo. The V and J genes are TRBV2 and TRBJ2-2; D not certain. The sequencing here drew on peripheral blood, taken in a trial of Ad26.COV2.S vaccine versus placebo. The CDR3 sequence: CASSELENTGELFF. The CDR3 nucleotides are TGTGCCAGCAGTGAACTAGAGAACACCGGGGAGCTGTTTTTT.